Listed here are 20 T cell receptor beta chains from one sample, sequenced in a study of blood T cell repertoires in COVID-19. Libraries were prepared by immunoSEQ multiplex PCR; TCRdb keeps only in-frame clonotypes and omits some of them. The repertoire consists of 220,000 or so clones, with approximately 88% occurring once and the leading ten covering around 6.5%. The specimen sequenced was peripheral blood. The receptors were sampled from a man in his 60s who had recovered from COVID-19.

The V gene is TRBV11-3, the J gene TRBJ2-3; 8 bases agree with TRBD1. The CDR3 has 14 amino acids. V shed 6 bases, J shed 4 bases, and the junction held 6 bases outside the gene matches. The germline CDR1 and CDR2 sequences are SGHNT and YENEEA. The CDR3 region is CASSSRGRADTQYF. The CDR3 bases are TGTGCCAGCAGTAGCAGGGGGCGGGCAGATACGCAGTATTTT.

The chain employs TRBV7-3 and TRBJ2-7, with D uncertain. The ends were cut back, 5 bases at V and 2 bases at J, with 10 bases in the middle. CDR1 and CDR2 from the germline V gene are SGHTA and FQGTGA. CDR3 length: 13 residues. CDR3 amino acids: CASSPGSAYEQYF. The CDR3 DNA reads as TGTGCCAGCAGCCCCGGGTCAGCCTACGAGCAGTACTTC. The full variable domain, with the rest looked up from reference TRBV7-3 and TRBJ2-7, is GAGVSQTPSNKVTEKGKYVELRCDPISGHTALYWYRQSLGQGPEFLIYFQGTGAADDSGLPNDRFFAVRPEGSVSTLKIQRTERGDSAVYLCASSPGSAYEQYFGPGTRLTVT.

This chain uses TRBV7-5 with TRBJ1-1; the table's D call, TRBD1, was not checked against the DNA. TRBV7-5 is recorded as a pseudogene. This CDR3 is 15 amino acids long. CDR3 nucleotide sequence: TGTGCCAGAAGCCGATGGGGACAGGGTGGCGCTGAAGCTTTCTTT. It yields the protein CARSRWGQGGAEAFF.

The chain uses TRBV11-2 and TRBJ2-3; 12 bases line up with TRBD2. Germline assignment: CDR1 SGHAT and CDR2 FQNNGV. Unmatched junction bases numbered 7, after V lost 2 bases and J lost 1 base. The CDR3 contains 18 residues. The CDR3 loop is CASSLRLAGDKGTDTQYF. For the CDR3, the DNA is TGTGCCAGCAGCTTAAGACTAGCGGGGGACAAGGGCACAGATACGCAGTATTTT.

This sequence joins TRBV15 and TRBJ2-1; D might be TRBD2 (7 bases). Germline V CDR1 and CDR2: LNHNV, YYDKDF (reference sequence). Trimming removed 4 bases at V and 7 bases at J, with 14 bases between. This CDR3 comprises 14 residues. As DNA, the CDR3 is TGTGCCACCAGCATATCAAGGGGGGGTAATGAGCAGTTCTTC. Amino acids: CATSISRGGNEQFF.

The chain recombines TRBV7-2 with TRBJ1-5; 9 positions agree with TRBD1. The V gene end was trimmed by 9 bases and the J gene end by 3 bases; junction bases not matched to a gene: 9. Germline loops: CDR1 SGHTA, CDR2 FQGNSA. The CDR3 has 15 amino acids. The CDR3 loop is CASRSGQGVNQPQHF. CDR3 in DNA: TGTGCCAGTCGGTCGGGACAGGGTGTCAATCAGCCCCAGCATTTT.

The chain links TRBV5-6 to TRBJ2-7, with D unclear. In germline, CDR1 is SGHDT, CDR2 YYEEEE. The CDR3 is 14 residues long. V was shortened by 1 base and J by 5 bases, with 13 bases between the two germline ends. CDR3 sequence (DNA): TGTGCCAGCAGCTTGTTCTTCAGTGCGGACGAGCAGTACTTC. It translates to CASSLFFSADEQYF.

The chain uses TRBV9 and TRBJ2-3; TRBD2 agrees at 8 bases. Germline values: CDR1 SGDLS, CDR2 YYNGEE. The CDR3 length is 16 residues. The ends lost 0 bases at V and 3 bases at J; junction bases unmatched: 6. CDR3 DNA: TGTGCCAGCAGCGTAGGTGCGGGGGGCCCAACAGATACGCAGTATTTT. Amino acids: CASSVGAGGPTDTQYF.

The V gene is TRBV3-1 (or the pseudogene TRBV3-2), the J gene TRBJ2-7; TRBD2 aligns across 7 bases. Germline loops: CDR1 LGHDT, CDR2 YNNKEL (reference sequence). V shed 5 bases, J shed 0 bases, and the junction held 7 bases outside the gene matches. The CDR3 is 15 residues long. The DNA of the CDR3 is TGTGCCAGCAGCTTAGCGGGTACGAACTCCTACGAGCAGTACTTC. This gives the protein CASSLAGTNSYEQYF.

The rearrangement links TRBV19 to TRBJ2-1; 9 nucleotides align to TRBD2. The CDR3 covers 17 residues. After removal of 3 bases from V and 1 base from J, the junction contained 7 bases not matched to a gene. CDR1 is LNHDA and CDR2 is SQIVND in the germline V gene (reference sequence). The CDR3 spells CASSIRGGGASYNEQFF. The CDR3 coding sequence is TGTGCCAGTAGTATCCGCGGCGGGGGGGCTTCCTACAATGAGCAGTTCTTC.

This chain connects TRBV7-3 to TRBJ1-1; D is perhaps TRBD1 (5 bases). Trimming removed 1 base from V and 2 bases from J, with 11 bases in between. The length of the CDR3 is 15 residues. CDR1 and CDR2 from the germline V gene are SGHTA and FQGTGA. This CDR3 is CASSLMGQGNTEAFF. DNA of the CDR3: TGTGCCAGCAGCTTAATGGGGCAGGGTAACACTGAAGCTTTCTTT.

The V gene is TRBV5-1, the J gene TRBJ1-6, with D tentatively TRBD1 (5 bases). The germline V gene encodes CDR1 SGHRS and CDR2 YFSETQ. V lost 4 bases to trimming and J lost 8 bases, with 10 bases between them. The CDR3 totals 13 residues. Here the CDR3 DNA reads TGCGCCAGCAGCGTAGGGGAGGATTCACCCCTCCACTTT. This codes for CASSVGEDSPLHF.

The chain employs TRBV14 and TRBJ1-6; TRBD1 might be the D (5 bases). The CDR3 loop spans 15 amino acids. The V end lost 0 bases, the J end lost 10 bases, and 13 bases lay between the germline ends. CDR1 is SGHDN, CDR2 FVKESK, per germline. The CDR3 bases are TGTGCCAGCAGCCAAGAAAATGGGGGGTGGTCACCCCTCCACTTT. It encodes CASSQENGGWSPLHF.

CDR3 DNA sequence: TGTGCCAGCAGCCCGCCGAGCGGTTATGTGCAGTTCTTC. Translated: CASSPPSGYVQFF. V usage is TRBV7-2 and J usage is TRBJ2-1; TRBD2 is a possible D gene (5 bases). Germline V lookup: CDR1 SGHTA, CDR2 FQGNSA. The CDR3 contains 13 residues. The ends were cut back, 5 bases at V and 12 bases at J, with 17 bases in the middle.

The CDR3 nucleotides read TGTGCCAGCAGCCCCCGGGACTACCACACCGGGGAGCTGTTTTTT. It yields the protein CASSPRDYHTGELFF. The gene calls are TRBV7-2 and TRBJ2-2; 7 bases agree with TRBD2. The CDR3 sequence is 15 residues long. Losses at the gene ends were 5 bases for V and 3 bases for J; bases not matched to a gene: 6. Germline CDR1 SGHTA, CDR2 FQGNSA.

The rearrangement links TRBV7-8 to TRBJ1-2; D possibly corresponds to TRBD1 (6 bases). There are 18 residues in the CDR3. Trimming took 4 bases from V and 4 from J, leaving 25 bases between them. Germline CDR1 is SGHVS and CDR2 is FQNEAQ. CDR3 in DNA: TGTGCCAGCAGCTCACCGCAGGGGATTCCAACACCTTTCTATGGCTACACCTTC. It translates to CASSSPQGIPTPFYGYTF.

This rearrangement joins TRBV14 to TRBJ2-1; no clear D. There are 11 residues in the CDR3. V was cut by 3 bases and J by 9 bases, with 6 bases left in between. CDR1 SGHDN and CDR2 FVKESK come from the germline V gene. CDR3 DNA: TGTGCCAGCAGCCAGCAGATTGAGCAGTTCTTC. Its protein product is CASSQQIEQFF.

The genes are TRBV18 and TRBJ1-5; 9 bases are a match to TRBD1. The CDR3 length is 14 residues. V lost 6 bases, J lost 7 bases, and 7 bases stayed unmatched. From germline, CDR1 is KGHSH and CDR2 LQKENI. The CDR3 DNA reads TGTGCCAGCTCCCGCGGGACAGGGAACCAGCCCCAGCATTTT. This encodes CASSRGTGNQPQHF.

This clone was counted at least ten times. V gene TRBV4-3 combines with J gene TRBJ1-6, with 8 bases lining up with TRBD1. CDR1 is LGHNA, CDR2 YSLEER, per germline. Germline trimming cut 4 bases from V and 10 bases from J; bases unmatched to any gene: 12. The CDR3 has 16 residues. CDR3 protein: CASSRSRQGRGSPLHF. In DNA form, the CDR3 reads TGCGCCAGCAGCCGTAGCAGACAGGGGCGGGGATCACCCCTCCACTTT.

J is TRBJ2-2 and V is TRBV28, with a possible D match to TRBD1 (5 bases). This CDR3 spans 15 amino acids. In germline, CDR1 is MDHEN, CDR2 SYDVKM. V lost 3 bases and J 4 bases, leaving 12 bases between the germline ends. In DNA form, the CDR3 reads TGTGCCAGCAGTTTTACCAGGGTGGTCACCGGGGAGCTGTTTTTT. Translated, it gives CASSFTRVVTGELFF.